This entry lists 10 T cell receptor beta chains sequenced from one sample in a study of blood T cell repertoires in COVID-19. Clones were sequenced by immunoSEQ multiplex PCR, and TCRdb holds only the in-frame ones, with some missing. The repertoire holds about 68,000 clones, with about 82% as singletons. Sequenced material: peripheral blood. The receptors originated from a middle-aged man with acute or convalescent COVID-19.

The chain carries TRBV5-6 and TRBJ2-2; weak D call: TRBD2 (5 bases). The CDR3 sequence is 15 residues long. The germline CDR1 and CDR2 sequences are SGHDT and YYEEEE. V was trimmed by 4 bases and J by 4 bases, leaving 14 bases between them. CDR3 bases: TGTGCCAGCAGCACTAGGCCTCGGATCACCGGGGAGCTGTTTTTT. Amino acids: CASSTRPRITGELFF.

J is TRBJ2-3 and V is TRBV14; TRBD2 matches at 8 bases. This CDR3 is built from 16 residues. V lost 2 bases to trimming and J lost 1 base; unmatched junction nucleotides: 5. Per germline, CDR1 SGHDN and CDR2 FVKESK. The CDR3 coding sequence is TGTGCCAGCAGCCAATTGCCCGGGGGGGGCACAGATACGCAGTATTTT. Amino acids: CASSQLPGGGTDTQYF.

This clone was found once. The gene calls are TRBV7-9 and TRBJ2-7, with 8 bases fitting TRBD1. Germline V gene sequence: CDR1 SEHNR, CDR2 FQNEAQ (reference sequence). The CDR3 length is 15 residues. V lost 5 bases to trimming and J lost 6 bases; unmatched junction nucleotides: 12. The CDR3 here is CASSRGAGQGSEQYF. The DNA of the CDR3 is TGTGCCAGCAGCCGAGGGGCAGGACAGGGAAGCGAGCAGTACTTC. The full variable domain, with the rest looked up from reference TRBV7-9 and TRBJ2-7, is DTGVSQNPRHKITKRGQNVTFRCDPISEHNRLYWYRQTLGQGPEFLTYFQNEAQLEKSRLLSDRFSAERPKGSFSTLEIQRTEQGDSAMYLCASSRGAGQGSEQYFGPGTRLTVT.

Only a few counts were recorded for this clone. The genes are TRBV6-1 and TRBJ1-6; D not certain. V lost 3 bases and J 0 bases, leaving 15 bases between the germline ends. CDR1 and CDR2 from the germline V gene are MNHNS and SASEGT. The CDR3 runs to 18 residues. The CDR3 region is CASSDSFEGSSYNSPLHF. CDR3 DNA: TGTGCCAGCAGTGATAGTTTCGAGGGAAGCTCCTATAATTCACCCCTCCACTTT.

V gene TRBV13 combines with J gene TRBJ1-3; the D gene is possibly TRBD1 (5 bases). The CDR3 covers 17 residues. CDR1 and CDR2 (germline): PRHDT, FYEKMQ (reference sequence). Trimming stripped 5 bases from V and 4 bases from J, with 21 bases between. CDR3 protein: CASSPLGTSGGGNTIYF. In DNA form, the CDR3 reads TGTGCCAGCAGCCCTCTTGGAACGTCGGGGGGAGGAAACACCATATATTTT.

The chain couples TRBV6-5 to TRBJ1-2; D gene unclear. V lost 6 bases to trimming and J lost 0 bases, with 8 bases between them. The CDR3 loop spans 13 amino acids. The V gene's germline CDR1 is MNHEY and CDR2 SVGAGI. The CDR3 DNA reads TGTGCCAGCAGCTATAATTCTAACTATGGCTACACCTTC. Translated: CASSYNSNYGYTF.

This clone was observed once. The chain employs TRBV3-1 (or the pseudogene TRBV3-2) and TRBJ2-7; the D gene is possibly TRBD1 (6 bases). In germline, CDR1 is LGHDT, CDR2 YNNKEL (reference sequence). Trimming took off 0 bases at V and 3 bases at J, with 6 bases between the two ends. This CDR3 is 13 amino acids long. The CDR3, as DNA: TGTGCCAGCAGCCAAGACAGGGGCTACGAGCAGTACTTC. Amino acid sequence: CASSQDRGYEQYF.

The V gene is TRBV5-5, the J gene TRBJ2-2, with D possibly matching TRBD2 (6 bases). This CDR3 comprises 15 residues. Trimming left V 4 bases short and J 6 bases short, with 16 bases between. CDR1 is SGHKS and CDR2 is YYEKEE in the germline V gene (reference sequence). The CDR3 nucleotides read TGTGCCAGCAGCGGTCCAAGGGACTTCTCCGGGGAGCTGTTTTTT. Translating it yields CASSGPRDFSGELFF.

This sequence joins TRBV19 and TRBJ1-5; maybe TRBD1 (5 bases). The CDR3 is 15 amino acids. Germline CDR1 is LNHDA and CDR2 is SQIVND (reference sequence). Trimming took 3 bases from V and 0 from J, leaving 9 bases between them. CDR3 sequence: CASSIIGDSNQPQHF. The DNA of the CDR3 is TGTGCCAGTAGTATCATAGGGGATAGCAATCAGCCCCAGCATTTT.

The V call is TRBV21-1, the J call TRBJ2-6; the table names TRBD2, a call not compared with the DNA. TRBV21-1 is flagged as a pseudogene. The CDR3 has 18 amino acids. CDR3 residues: CASRVLGNPWSGANVLTF. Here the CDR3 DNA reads TGTGCCAGCAGGGTGCTCGGGAACCCTTGGTCTGGGGCCAACGTCCTGACTTTC.